This T cell receptor beta chain was retrieved from a study of blood T cell repertoires in COVID-19. The V gene's germline CDR1 is SEHNR and CDR2 FQNEAQ (reference sequence). V gave up 3 bases and J gave up 7 bases, with 12 bases separating them. This CDR3 has 14 residues. Sequencing was performed with immunoSEQ multiplex PCR; in TCRdb, only in-frame clones are kept and a portion is missing. The sample has about 51,000 clones, 86% seen once. Sequencing was carried out using peripheral blood. The TCR was taken from a man between 60 and 75 years old with acute or convalescent COVID-19. The chain combines TRBV7-9 with TRBJ2-2; TRBD1 might be the D (6 bases). CDR3 bases: TGTGCCAGCAGCTTGGACAGCCTGGGCGGGGAGCTGTTTTTT. Protein: CASSLDSLGGELFF.